The clone carrying this TCR beta chain was found once. Antigen specificity is unknown. Generated by immunoSEQ multiplex PCR, the TCRdb table keeps only in-frame clones and is missing some. The data show approximately 11,000 clones, with approximately 94% seen just once and 1% to 1.3% held by the top ten. The CDR3 is made up of 15 amino acids. The V and J ends lost 11 bases and 0 bases respectively, with 17 bases between them. The germline CDR1 and CDR2 sequences are ENHRY and SYGVKD. This specimen belongs to a study of T cells in narcolepsy. Overall study: Patients with NT1 or NT2 and healthy control donors were enrolled.

Study-level findings and limits: Same-patient CSF and blood CD4+ T cell clonotypes included HCRT-specific and TRIB2-specific autoreactive ones. No autoreactive T cell clone sequences appeared in some memory CD4+ repertoires. Autoreactive clonotypes reportedly recurred in blood of same and different patients, not controls.

The sequence was obtained from a human donor with narcolepsy. The sequencing input was CD45RA- memory CD4+ T cells from PBMCs. The rearrangement uses TRBV10-3 and TRBJ2-1; D might be TRBD2 (5 bases). The chain's CDR3 is CAVQGGLSSYNEQFF. DNA of the CDR3: TGTGCCGTCCAAGGCGGGCTTAGCTCCTACAATGAGCAGTTCTTC.